One and the same sample provided the 10 T cell receptor beta chains below, sequenced in a study of vaccination effects on CD4 cells after COVID-19. After expansion with viral peptide pools in the ViraFEST assay, antigen-specific CD4+ T cells were sequenced. Following 10 days of culture, CD4+ T cells were isolated. Nobody among the vaccine recipients had prior SARS-CoV-2 infection (nucleocapsid antibodies were negative). No antigen is known for these receptors. The protocol was immunoSEQ multiplex PCR, while the TCRdb copy is restricted to in-frame clones and leaves out a portion. The sample records more than 35,000 clones, 60% to 80% being singletons. The sequencing used CD4+ T cells from PBMCs cultured with HCoV-OC43 spike peptides, collected before COVID-19 vaccination. Subset meaning: HCoV-OC43 spike overlapping peptide pool stimulation. The receptors here all came from a human donor who received a COVID-19 vaccine.

This clone turned up a few times. This chain connects TRBV3-1 (or the pseudogene TRBV3-2) to TRBJ1-6, with unresolved D. V lost 1 base to trimming and J lost 9 bases, with 10 bases between them. CDR3 size: 14 residues. Germline V gene lookup returns CDR1 LGHDT and CDR2 YNNKEL (reference sequence). The DNA for the CDR3 is TGTGCCAGCAGCCAAGTGGGTGGAAGTTCACCCCTCCACTTT. This codes for CASSQVGGSSPLHF.

This clone was observed a handful of times. This chain's CDR3 is CASSLGWGPYNEQFF. DNA for the CDR3: TGCGCCAGCAGCTTGGGGTGGGGGCCCTACAATGAGCAGTTCTTC. V usage is TRBV5-1 and J usage is TRBJ2-1; D possibly corresponds to TRBD1 (6 bases). The V end was cut by 0 bases, the J end by 2 bases, with 9 bases between. CDR1 and CDR2 from the germline V gene are SGHRS and YFSETQ. CDR3 size: 15 residues.

The CDR3: CASSMGLPLLTDTQYF. The CDR3 bases are TGTGCCAGTAGTATGGGACTCCCGCTACTCACAGATACGCAGTATTTT. This chain links TRBV19 with TRBJ2-3; a possible D gene is TRBD2 (6 bases). The germline V gene encodes CDR1 LNHDA and CDR2 SQIVND (reference sequence). This CDR3 has 16 residues. V lost 3 bases, J lost 2 bases, and 15 bases lay in between.

This chain connects TRBV7-9 to TRBJ2-3; D unresolved. Germline V gene data show CDR1 as SEHNR and CDR2 as FQNEAQ (reference sequence). V lost 4 bases, J lost 2 bases, and 22 bases lay in between. The CDR3 totals 18 residues. The DNA of the CDR3 is TGTGCCAGCAGCTACTACTCGGGCGCCCACGATGACACAGATACGCAGTATTTT. Its protein is CASSYYSGAHDDTDTQYF.

This clone has only a few counts. This chain links TRBV4-1 with TRBJ2-3; TRBD2 agrees at 7 bases. Trimming cost V 5 bases and J 7 bases; bases outside gene matches: 12. Germline CDR1 reads MGHRA; CDR2 reads YSYEKL. The CDR3 consists of 15 residues. DNA for the CDR3: TGCGCCAGCAGCGAAAGCGGACTAGATCGAAATACGCAGTATTTT. Translated, it gives CASSESGLDRNTQYF.

J is TRBJ2-5 and V is TRBV6-2 or TRBV6-3; possible D gene TRBD1, 5 bases. V lost 6 bases and J lost 5, with 13 bases in between. Germline values: CDR1 MNHEY, CDR2 SVGEGT. This CDR3 region has 13 residues. The CDR3 DNA follows: TGTGCCAGCAGCTATTGGGGCCGGGAGACCCAGTACTTC. Translation: CASSYWGRETQYF.

There are a few counts of this clone. The chain has TRBV9 and TRBJ2-3, with TRBD1 matching over 10 bases. Germline CDR1 SGDLS, CDR2 YYNGEE. The V and J ends lost 2 bases and 1 base, in that order; junction bases with no gene match: 1. The CDR3 is made up of 15 amino acids. Here the CDR3 DNA reads TGTGCCAGCAGCGTGGGGACAGGGGGCACAGATACGCAGTATTTT. It encodes CASSVGTGGTDTQYF.

The chain recombines TRBV2 with TRBJ2-7; 7 positions agree with TRBD1. V lost 7 bases to trimming and J lost 0 bases; unmatched junction nucleotides: 6. The CDR3 is made up of 14 amino acids. Germline V gene data show CDR1 as SNHLY and CDR2 as FYNNEI. CDR3 DNA sequence: TGTGCCAGCATGCAGGACAGGAACTCCTACGAGCAGTACTTC. Translated: CASMQDRNSYEQYF.

The chain has TRBV28 and TRBJ1-6; D gene ambiguous. Germline values: CDR1 MDHEN, CDR2 SYDVKM. Between the trimmed V and J ends, which lost 6 bases and 6 bases, there was a span of 6 bases. The CDR3 totals 12 residues. The CDR3 is CASSEFNSPLHF. In DNA, the CDR3 is TGTGCCAGCAGCGAATTTAATTCACCCCTCCACTTT.

The V and J genes are TRBV3-1 (or the pseudogene TRBV3-2) and TRBJ1-4; D gene unclear. V lost 3 bases and J lost 0, with 11 bases in between. The CDR3 is 16 amino acids. The germline V gene has CDR1 LGHDT and CDR2 YNNKEL (reference sequence). CDR3 loop: CASSQERAATNEKLFF. In nucleotides, the CDR3 is TGTGCCAGCAGCCAGGAAAGAGCAGCAACTAATGAAAAACTGTTTTTT.